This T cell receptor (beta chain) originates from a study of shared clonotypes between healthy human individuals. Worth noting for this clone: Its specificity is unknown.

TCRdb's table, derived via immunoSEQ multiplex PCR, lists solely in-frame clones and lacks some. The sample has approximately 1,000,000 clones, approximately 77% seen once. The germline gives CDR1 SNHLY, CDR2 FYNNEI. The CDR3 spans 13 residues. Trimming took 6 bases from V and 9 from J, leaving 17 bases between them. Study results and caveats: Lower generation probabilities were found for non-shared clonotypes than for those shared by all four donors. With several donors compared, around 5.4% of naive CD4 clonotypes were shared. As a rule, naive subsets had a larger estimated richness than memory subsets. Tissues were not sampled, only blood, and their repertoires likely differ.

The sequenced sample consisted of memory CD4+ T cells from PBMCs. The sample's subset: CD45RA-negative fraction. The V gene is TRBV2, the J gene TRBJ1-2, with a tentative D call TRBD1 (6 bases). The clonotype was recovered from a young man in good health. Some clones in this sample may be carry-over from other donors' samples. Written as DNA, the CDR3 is TGTGCCAGCAGCCCGGCGACAGGACCGAGCTACACCTTC. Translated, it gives CASSPATGPSYTF.